This T cell receptor (beta chain) was obtained from a study of CD4+ T cells in melanoma. Profiled with immunoSEQ multiplex PCR; TCRdb holds only in-frame clones, not every one. The sample holds roughly 3,800 clones; 62% are singletons and the top ten take roughly 25%. Germline-derived CDR1 and CDR2 are MGHRA and YSYEKL. Unmatched junction bases numbered 4, after V lost 1 base and J lost 1 base. This CDR3 has 15 amino acids. On this clone: Its antigen is undetermined.

Study-wide results and limits: A reported correlation linked neoantigen-specific CD4+ T cells to CD8+, macrophage and B cell function.

This TCR derives from a human donor with melanoma. The rearrangement uses TRBV4-1 and TRBJ2-7, with TRBD1 matching over 7 bases. Sequenced input: cells from a culture (not recorded whether cultured in vitro). In DNA, the CDR3 is TGCGCCAGCAGCCAAGCGGACAGGTTGTCCTACGAGCAGTACTTC. Its protein product is CASSQADRLSYEQYF.